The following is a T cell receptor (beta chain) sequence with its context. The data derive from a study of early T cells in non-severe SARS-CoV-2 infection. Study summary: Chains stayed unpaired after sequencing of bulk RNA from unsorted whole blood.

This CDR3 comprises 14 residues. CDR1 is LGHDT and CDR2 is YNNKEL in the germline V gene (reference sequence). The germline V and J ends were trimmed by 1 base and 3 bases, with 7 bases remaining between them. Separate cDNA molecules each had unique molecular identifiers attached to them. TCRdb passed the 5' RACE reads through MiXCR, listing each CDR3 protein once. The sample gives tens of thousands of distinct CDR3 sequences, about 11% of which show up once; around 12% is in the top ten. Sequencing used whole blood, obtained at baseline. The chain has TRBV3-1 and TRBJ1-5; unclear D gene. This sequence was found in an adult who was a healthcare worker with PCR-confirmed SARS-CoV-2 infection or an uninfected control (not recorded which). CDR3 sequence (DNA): TGTGCCAGCAGCCAAGGGACCCTCAATCAGCCCCAGCATTTT. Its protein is CASSQGTLNQPQHF.